This TCR beta chain was recovered during a study of response to subunit inactivated influenza vaccine. Whole-study results and caveats: Researchers suggested that each seasonal influenza vaccination recruits few new T cells.

This clonotype occurred many times. What it recognizes is unknown. TCRdb analysed the RT-PCR reads with MiXCR anew, one entry per CDR3 protein. There are about 620,000 distinct CDR3 sequences in the sample; about an eighth occur only once, and roughly 10% lies in the top ten. The material was PBMCs from blood, obtained on the day of vaccination. This sequence was found in a man aged 50-60 years who received an inactivated influenza vaccine.

CDR3 DNA sequence: TGTGCCACCAGCAGAGAGGGACCGCGAATCAATCAGCCCCAGCATTTT. This translates into CATSREGPRINQPQHF. V gene TRBV15 combines with J gene TRBJ1-5, with D perhaps TRBD1 (5 bases). Between the trimmed V and J ends, which lost 0 bases and 3 bases, there was a span of 12 bases. The CDR3 has 16 amino acids. Germline CDR1 LNHNV, CDR2 YYDKDF (reference sequence).